The text below deals with one T cell receptor (beta chain). The target antigen is unknown. Both iRepertoire HTBI primers and Arm-PCR of CDR3 regions were used to build the TCR beta libraries. TCRdb called the multiplex PCR reads again in MiXCR, with one record for every CDR3 protein. The table has hundreds of thousands of distinct CDR3 sequences, about 13% seen once; the top ten hold roughly 10%. The V gene lost 7 bases and the J gene lost 6 bases, with 10 bases spanning the gap. This CDR3 is 13 amino acids long. The V gene's germline CDR1 is LNHDA and CDR2 SQIVND (reference sequence). Sample time point: newly diagnosed GD, antithyroid drugs for less than 3 months. Extracted PBMC RNA gave rise to the TCR library. The entry originates in a study of regulatory T cells in long-lasting Graves disease. Study-wide points: TRBV28, TRBJ1-2 and TRBJ2-5 were segments that persistent disease favored.

The same sample was also used in a study of T cells in Graves' hyperthyroidism and ophthalmopathy.

V and J are TRBV19 and TRBJ1-6; D not resolved. The starting material was peripheral blood mononuclear cells (PBMCs), obtained at new diagnosis, from a patient treated with antithyroid drugs. This TCR came from a man aged 25 to 40 with Graves disease. The CDR3 DNA reads as TGTGCCAGTACCGACGGTCCTAATTCACCCCTCCACTTT. Amino acids: CASTDGPNSPLHF.